One and the same sample provided the 9 T cell receptor beta chains below, sequenced in a study of cytomegalovirus exposure and HLA in healthy donors. This PCR relied on a set of 60 Vbeta primers and 13 Jbeta primers. This table comes from immunoSEQ multiplex PCR, and its TCRdb copy is limited to in-frame clones, with some not included. The sample includes roughly 69,000 clones. Sequencing used PBMCs. These receptors came from a woman aged 25 to 39 in good health and CMV-seronegative.

The chain uses TRBV5-1 and TRBJ1-2; 7 nucleotides agree with TRBD1. Trimming at V came to 3 bases and at J to 3 bases, leaving 8 bases not matched to a gene. CDR1 is SGHRS and CDR2 is YFSETQ in the germline V gene. This CDR3 has 15 residues. For the CDR3, the DNA is TGCGCCAGCAGCTCGACAGGGCCTAGGGACTATGGCTACACCTTC. This encodes CASSSTGPRDYGYTF. Drawing the rest from reference TRBV5-1 and TRBJ1-2, the complete variable domain is KAGVTQTPRYLIKTRGQQVTLSCSPISGHRSVSWYQQTPGQGLQFLFEYFSETQRNKGNFPGRFSGRQFSNSRSEMNVSTLELGDSALYLCASSSTGPRDYGYTFGSGTRLTVV.

The chain links TRBV28 to TRBJ2-7; 10 positions agree with TRBD1. Germline V gives CDR1 MDHEN, CDR2 SYDVKM. V lost 8 bases and J lost 3; bases outside the gene matches: 10. The CDR3 has 15 amino acids. The CDR3 reads CASLPGTGVGYEQYF. CDR3 DNA: TGTGCCAGCCTCCCCGGGACAGGGGTTGGCTACGAGCAGTACTTC.

V gene TRBV5-1 combines with J gene TRBJ2-7; TRBD2 agrees at 9 bases. The CDR3 is made up of 16 amino acids. Germline trimming cut 4 bases from V and 0 bases from J; bases unmatched to any gene: 8. CDR1 and CDR2 from the germline V gene are SGHRS and YFSETQ. The CDR3 reads CASSPASGAFSYEQYF. CDR3 in DNA: TGCGCCAGCAGCCCGGCTAGCGGGGCCTTCTCCTACGAGCAGTACTTC.

This sequence joins TRBV4-2 and TRBJ1-2; unclear D gene. The CDR3 covers 13 residues. Germline loops: CDR1 LGHNA, CDR2 YNFKEQ. V was trimmed by 1 base and J by 5 bases, leaving 8 bases between them. The CDR3 sequence is CASSQGDSYGYTF. CDR3 nucleotides: TGTGCCAGCAGCCAAGGAGATTCGTATGGCTACACCTTC.

This sequence joins TRBV7-2 and TRBJ1-1, with a possible D match to TRBD1 (5 bases). The V gene's germline CDR1 is SGHTA and CDR2 FQGNSA. This CDR3 region has 15 residues. The germline V and J ends were trimmed by 0 bases and 2 bases, with 10 bases remaining between them. The CDR3 coding sequence is TGTGCCAGCAGCTTAGCGCGTAGGGGAAACACTGAAGCTTTCTTT. Encoded protein: CASSLARRGNTEAFF. The complete variable domain, with remaining parts taken from reference TRBV7-2 and TRBJ1-1, reads GAGVSQSPSNKVTEKGKDVELRCDPISGHTALYWYRQSLGQGLEFLIYFQGNSAPDKSGLPSDRFSAERTGGSVSTLTIQRTQQEDSAVYLCASSLARRGNTEAFFGQGTRLTVV.

CDR3 amino acids: CASSLAGRTGTNYGYTF. The DNA for the CDR3 is TGTGCCAGCAGCTTAGCGGGTCGTACAGGCACGAACTATGGCTACACCTTC. The chain uses TRBV7-9 and TRBJ1-2, with D perhaps TRBD1 (5 bases). CDR1 and CDR2 (germline): SEHNR, FQNEAQ (reference sequence). The germline V and J ends were trimmed by 0 bases and 2 bases, with 16 bases remaining between them. This CDR3 is built from 17 residues.

The chain combines TRBV7-3 with TRBJ2-1; 11 bases line up with TRBD2. V lost 4 bases and J lost 5; bases outside the gene matches: 7. This CDR3 comprises 16 residues. Germline-derived CDR1 and CDR2 are SGHTA and FQGTGA. The DNA for the CDR3 is TGTGCCAGCAGCTCCGCTAGCGGGGGGCGGAACAATGAGCAGTTCTTC. It yields the protein CASSSASGGRNNEQFF.

The CDR3: CASRAVSAGVGYEQYF. CDR3 coding DNA: TGTGCCAGCAGAGCCGTTAGCGCGGGAGTGGGGTACGAGCAGTACTTC. This chain connects TRBV27 to TRBJ2-7, with 7 bases matching TRBD2. Trimming at V came to 6 bases and at J to 4 bases, leaving 15 bases not matched to a gene. The CDR3 extends over 16 amino acids. Looked up from germline, CDR1 is MNHEY and CDR2 is SMNVEV (reference sequence).

The V call is TRBV6-6, the J call TRBJ1-2, with D unclear. The V end was cut by 8 bases, the J end by 3 bases, with 4 bases between. Germline V gives CDR1 MNHNY, CDR2 SVGAGI (reference sequence). CDR3 length equals 10 residues. The CDR3 here is CASRDYGYTF. The CDR3 region has the DNA TGTGCCAGCCGGGACTATGGCTACACCTTC.